These T cell receptor beta chains were read from a single sample in a study of blood T cells in healthy people across ages. One entry per CDR3 protein, called by TCRdb with MiXCR from the 5' RACE reads. The table lists around 670,000 distinct CDR3 sequences, 25% to 30% of them singletons. Sequenced material: blood. The receptor set was obtained from a woman of 80 years or more in good health. Both conserved end residues are part of each CDR3. Fields, in order: J gene, V gene, D gene, clone size, CDR3 protein, CDR3 DNA. D genes are given only for firm matches. For some rows the clone size is stated as once, few or many, or as a class when expanded; others skip it.

j_gene: TRBJ1-2
v_gene: TRBV29-1
d_gene: -
abundance: many
CDR3aa: CSVVPTDTTNYGYTF
CDR3nt: TGCAGCGTTGTCCCGACAGACACTACTAACTATGGCTACACCTTC

j_gene: TRBJ2-1
v_gene: TRBV6-6
d_gene: TRBD2
abundance: many
CDR3aa: CASSYSNSAGGLYEQFF
CDR3nt: TGTGCCAGCAGTTACTCGAATTCCGCGGGGGGCTTATATGAGCAGTTCTTC

j_gene: TRBJ1-5
v_gene: TRBV15
d_gene: -
abundance: many
CDR3aa: CATSNPWDQPQHF
CDR3nt: TGTGCCACCAGCAACCCATGGGATCAGCCCCAGCATTTT

j_gene: TRBJ2-7
v_gene: TRBV5-1
d_gene: -
abundance: few
CDR3aa: CASSEGVGLEQYF
CDR3nt: TGCGCCAGCAGCGAGGGAGTGGGGCTCGAGCAGTACTTC

j_gene: TRBJ2-5
v_gene: TRBV6-2/TRBV6-3
d_gene: -
abundance: few
CDR3aa: CASSYPSQGQETQYF
CDR3nt: TGTGCCAGCAGTTATCCTAGCCAGGGCCAAGAGACCCAGTACTTC

j_gene: TRBJ2-3
v_gene: TRBV29-1
d_gene: TRBD2
abundance: -
CDR3aa: CSVGTPKGSGSADTQYF
CDR3nt: TGCAGCGTTGGGACCCCCAAGGGTAGCGGGAGTGCAGATACGCAGTATTTT

j_gene: TRBJ2-2
v_gene: TRBV7-2
d_gene: TRBD1
abundance: -
CDR3aa: CASSRQGASLTGELFF
CDR3nt: TGTGCCAGCAGCCGACAGGGGGCGAGTTTAACCGGGGAGCTGTTTTTT

j_gene: TRBJ1-1
v_gene: TRBV7-2
d_gene: TRBD1
abundance: many
CDR3aa: CASSWGDRGEAFF
CDR3nt: TGTGCCAGCAGCTGGGGGGACAGGGGTGAAGCTTTCTTT

j_gene: TRBJ1-1
v_gene: TRBV2
d_gene: -
abundance: many
CDR3aa: CASRRLDRAFF
CDR3nt: TGTGCCAGCAGAAGACTGGACCGGGCTTTCTTT

j_gene: TRBJ2-1
v_gene: TRBV7-8
d_gene: -
abundance: many
CDR3aa: CASSPRGVWLNEQFF
CDR3nt: TGTGCCAGCAGCCCAAGGGGGGTCTGGCTGAATGAGCAGTTCTTC

j_gene: TRBJ2-7
v_gene: TRBV6-2/TRBV6-3
d_gene: -
abundance: many
CDR3aa: CASSLWRGSYEQYF
CDR3nt: TGTGCCAGCAGTTTATGGAGGGGTTCCTACGAGCAGTACTTC

j_gene: TRBJ2-1
v_gene: TRBV12-3/TRBV12-4
d_gene: -
abundance: -
CDR3aa: CANERGGEQFF
CDR3nt: TGTGCCAACGAGAGGGGAGGTGAGCAGTTCTTC

j_gene: TRBJ1-2
v_gene: TRBV6-1
d_gene: -
abundance: -
CDR3aa: CASSVNMGPISSYGYTF
CDR3nt: TGTGCCAGCAGTGTAAACATGGGTCCAATTTCCTCCTATGGCTACACCTTC

j_gene: TRBJ2-5
v_gene: TRBV5-6
d_gene: -
abundance: -
CDR3aa: CASSGGRRVGYEQYF
CDR3nt: TGTGCCAGCAGTGGGGGCAGGCGTGTCGGTTATGAGCAGTACTTC

j_gene: TRBJ2-3
v_gene: TRBV20-1
d_gene: -
abundance: many
CDR3aa: CSAKVPIPPDTQYF
CDR3nt: TGCAGTGCTAAGGTCCCCATTCCCCCAGATACGCAGTATTTT

j_gene: TRBJ2-3
v_gene: TRBV20-1
d_gene: TRBD2
abundance: many
CDR3aa: CSARLPGLAGGGDTQYF
CDR3nt: TGCAGTGCTAGACTACCGGGACTAGCGGGGGGAGGAGATACGCAGTATTTT

j_gene: TRBJ2-5
v_gene: TRBV9
d_gene: TRBD2
abundance: many
CDR3aa: CASSVGLAGAQIQETQYF
CDR3nt: TGTGCCAGCAGCGTGGGACTAGCGGGGGCCCAGATCCAAGAGACCCAGTACTTC

j_gene: TRBJ1-5
v_gene: TRBV20-1
d_gene: -
abundance: few
CDR3aa: CSARVAGAARESNQPQHF
CDR3nt: TGCAGTGCTAGAGTGGCAGGGGCAGCGAGGGAGAGCAATCAGCCCCAGCATTTT

j_gene: TRBJ2-3
v_gene: TRBV21-1
d_gene: -
abundance: many
CDR3aa: CASSGRLAEYTDTQYF
CDR3nt: TGTGCCAGCAGCGGAAGACTAGCGGAGTACACAGATACGCAGTATTTT

j_gene: TRBJ2-1
v_gene: TRBV6-2/TRBV6-3
d_gene: TRBD2
abundance: -
CDR3aa: CASSMTSGAYNEQFF
CDR3nt: TGTGCCAGCAGTATGACTAGCGGGGCCTACAATGAGCAGTTCTTC

j_gene: TRBJ2-3
v_gene: TRBV5-6
d_gene: TRBD1
abundance: many
CDR3aa: CASTLQGSTDTQYF
CDR3nt: TGTGCCAGCACCCTACAGGGGTCCACAGATACGCAGTATTTT

j_gene: TRBJ2-5
v_gene: TRBV3-1
d_gene: -
abundance: many
CDR3aa: CASSRGTQETQYF
CDR3nt: TGTGCCAGCAGCCGGGGAACCCAAGAGACCCAGTACTTC

j_gene: TRBJ2-3
v_gene: TRBV20-1
d_gene: TRBD1
abundance: many
CDR3aa: CSAYQGATDTQYF
CDR3nt: TGCAGTGCTTACCAGGGGGCCACAGATACGCAGTATTTT

j_gene: TRBJ1-2
v_gene: TRBV19
d_gene: -
abundance: few
CDR3aa: CASSIRAGSEGYTF
CDR3nt: TGTGCCAGTAGTATACGGGCAGGGTCGGAAGGCTACACCTTC

j_gene: TRBJ1-5
v_gene: TRBV24-1
d_gene: -
abundance: -
CDR3aa: CATSDSRSAQPQHF
CDR3nt: TGTGCCACCAGTGATTCAAGGTCGGCTCAGCCCCAGCATTTT

j_gene: TRBJ1-1
v_gene: TRBV5-1
d_gene: -
abundance: -
CDR3aa: CASSLGGDSEAFF
CDR3nt: TGCGCCAGCAGCTTGGGAGGGGACTCTGAAGCTTTCTTT

j_gene: TRBJ2-4
v_gene: TRBV7-2
d_gene: TRBD2
abundance: -
CDR3aa: CASSLWGGNIQYF
CDR3nt: TGTGCCAGCAGCTTATGGGGGGGAAACATTCAGTACTTC

j_gene: TRBJ2-1
v_gene: TRBV30
d_gene: -
abundance: many
CDR3aa: CAWSGFSGYNEQFF
CDR3nt: TGTGCCTGGAGTGGGTTTAGCGGATACAATGAGCAGTTCTTC

j_gene: TRBJ1-5
v_gene: TRBV12-3/TRBV12-4
d_gene: -
abundance: many
CDR3aa: CASSPTGQNQPQHF
CDR3nt: TGTGCCAGCAGCCCGACAGGCCAGAATCAGCCCCAGCATTTT

j_gene: TRBJ2-5
v_gene: TRBV5-4
d_gene: -
abundance: many
CDR3aa: CASSPAGRGQETQYF
CDR3nt: TGTGCCAGCAGCCCCGCCGGCAGGGGCCAAGAGACCCAGTACTTC

j_gene: TRBJ2-1
v_gene: TRBV18
d_gene: TRBD2
abundance: -
CDR3aa: CVSSPRTSGGAGEQFF
CDR3nt: TGTGTCAGCTCACCCAGGACTAGCGGGGGGGCCGGTGAGCAGTTCTTC

j_gene: TRBJ1-2
v_gene: TRBV6-2/TRBV6-3
d_gene: TRBD1
abundance: many
CDR3aa: CAILDRGLDGYTF
CDR3nt: TGTGCCATCCTGGACAGGGGGCTCGATGGCTACACCTTC

j_gene: TRBJ2-3
v_gene: TRBV27
d_gene: -
abundance: many
CDR3aa: CASSPGAFTDTQYF
CDR3nt: TGTGCCAGCAGTCCGGGGGCCTTCACAGATACGCAGTATTTT

j_gene: TRBJ2-3
v_gene: TRBV7-8
d_gene: -
abundance: many
CDR3aa: CASTRGGAAKDTQYF
CDR3nt: TGTGCCAGCACCCGAGGGGGGGCCGCGAAAGATACGCAGTATTTT

j_gene: TRBJ1-1
v_gene: TRBV6-2/TRBV6-3
d_gene: TRBD1
abundance: -
CDR3aa: CASSYGTGAAEAFF
CDR3nt: TGTGCCAGCAGTTACGGGACAGGGGCCGCTGAAGCTTTCTTT

j_gene: TRBJ1-1
v_gene: TRBV20-1
d_gene: TRBD1
abundance: few
CDR3aa: CSARESGGPTEAFF
CDR3nt: TGCAGTGCTAGAGAGTCAGGGGGCCCCACTGAAGCTTTCTTT

j_gene: TRBJ2-5
v_gene: TRBV24-1
d_gene: -
abundance: -
CDR3aa: CATSDLSGGRETQYF
CDR3nt: TGTGCCACCAGTGATTTATCCGGGGGCAGAGAGACCCAGTACTTC

j_gene: TRBJ2-1
v_gene: TRBV18
d_gene: -
abundance: few
CDR3aa: CANSPLPDNEQFF
CDR3nt: TGTGCCAACTCACCGCTCCCCGACAATGAGCAGTTCTTC

j_gene: TRBJ2-7
v_gene: TRBV7-8
d_gene: -
abundance: -
CDR3aa: CASSKGGHTGTTTYEQYF
CDR3nt: TGTGCCAGCAGCAAGGGGGGGCATACAGGGACGACTACCTACGAGCAGTACTTC

j_gene: TRBJ2-5
v_gene: TRBV20-1
d_gene: -
abundance: many
CDR3aa: CSARLLLAGLQETQYF
CDR3nt: TGCAGTGCTAGATTACTTCTTGCGGGACTGCAAGAGACCCAGTACTTC

j_gene: TRBJ1-4
v_gene: TRBV6-1
d_gene: -
abundance: -
CDR3aa: CASSDRANNEKLFF
CDR3nt: TGTGCCAGCAGTGACAGGGCTAATAATGAAAAACTGTTTTTT

j_gene: TRBJ2-1
v_gene: TRBV6-1
d_gene: TRBD1
abundance: many
CDR3aa: CASSGLQGANEQFF
CDR3nt: TGTGCCAGCAGTGGGCTACAGGGGGCCAATGAGCAGTTCTTC

j_gene: TRBJ2-7
v_gene: TRBV4-1
d_gene: -
abundance: many
CDR3aa: CASSQDQWREQYF
CDR3nt: TGCGCCAGCAGCCAAGATCAGTGGCGCGAGCAGTACTTC

j_gene: TRBJ1-6
v_gene: TRBV30
d_gene: -
abundance: many
CDR3aa: CARLGPPAGSPLHF
CDR3nt: TGTGCCCGGCTGGGACCCCCTGCGGGATCACCCCTCCACTTT